Sequencing of this T cell receptor (beta chain) was carried out in a study of vaccination effects on CD4 cells after COVID-19. Study overall: Convalescent patient samples, from a couple of individuals, date to 16 days and one week before vaccination.

Viral peptide pools were used in the ViraFEST assay to expand antigen-specific CD4+ T cells, and sequencing came afterward. CD4+ T cells were isolated after 10 days of culture. Sometime from March through December 2020, the person acquired a SARS-CoV-2 infection that PCR confirmed. V lost 1 base, J lost 2 bases, and 13 bases lay in between. From germline, CDR1 is LGHNA and CDR2 YSLEER. The CDR3 covers 16 residues. As to this clone: The antigen remains unidentified.

TCRdb's table, derived via immunoSEQ multiplex PCR, lists solely in-frame clones and lacks some. The sample shows 20,000 to 30,000 clones, about 76% of them seen only once. The rearrangement links TRBV4-3 to TRBJ2-3, with D perhaps matching TRBD2 (6 bases). Here the sequenced sample was CD4+ T cells from PBMCs cultured with HCoV-NL63 spike peptides, taken before COVID-19 vaccination. This receptor was identified in a human donor who had a prior SARS-CoV-2 infection. CDR3 region: CASSQAPGLFTDTQYF. The CDR3 coding sequence is TGCGCCAGCAGCCAAGCTCCGGGACTGTTCACAGATACGCAGTATTTT.